These T cell receptor beta chains were read from a single sample in a study of cytomegalovirus exposure and HLA in healthy donors. Assay: immunoSEQ multiplex PCR; the TCRdb copy retains only in-frame clones and omits some. The table shows 100,000 to 130,000 clones, with about 72% occurring only once. The sequenced sample was PBMCs. The receptors stem from a man aged 18 to 35 in good health and CMV-seronegative. The CDR3 runs from the conserved cysteine through the conserved F or W. The D gene is left open where the match is weak. Clone size is shown for a subset of rows, as once, few, many or a class of expanded clone.

V gene	D gene	J gene	clone size	CDR3 DNA	CDR3 protein
TRBV5-1	TRBD2	TRBJ2-2	-	TGCGCCAGCAGCCCCATAGCGGGGGGGCGGACCGGGGAGCTGTTTTTT	CASSPIAGGRTGELFF
TRBV11-2	-	TRBJ1-2	-	TGTGCCAGCAGCTTGGCCGTCGGGGGAGGCTTTGGCTACACCTTC	CASSLAVGGGFGYTF
TRBV6-1	-	TRBJ1-3	once	TGTGCCAGCAGTGAAGACGCGGGAAATCTTAGAAACACCATATATTTT	CASSEDAGNLRNTIYF
TRBV6-1	TRBD1	TRBJ1-6	-	TGTGCCAGCAGTGGGGACAGGGCGATCGGCTATAATTCACCCCTCCACTTT	CASSGDRAIGYNSPLHF
TRBV29-1	-	TRBJ2-7	-	TGTTTTTTCAAGCAGAAGGCGGCATACGAGCAGTACTTC	CFFKQKAAYEQYF
TRBV5-1	-	TRBJ1-2	once	TGCGCCAGCAGCTTGGACCCCCTTAGTGGCTACACCTTC	CASSLDPLSGYTF
TRBV19	-	TRBJ2-1	-	TGTGCCAGTAGTTGGGGGGGCGGGAATGAGCAGTTCTTC	CASSWGGGNEQFF
TRBV7-8	-	TRBJ2-5	-	TGTGCCAGCAGCCCCCGGAGCCCTCCCCCAGAGACCCAGTACTTC	CASSPRSPPPETQYF
TRBV4-1	-	TRBJ2-7	-	TGCGCCAGCAGCCAAATAAGTCACAGCTACGAGCAGTACTTC	CASSQISHSYEQYF
TRBV21-1	-	TRBJ2-1	-	TGTGCCAGCAGTACTAAGCGGGGGTCCTACAATGAGCAGTTCTTC	CASSTKRGSYNEQFF
TRBV5-5	TRBD1	TRBJ2-7	-	TGTGCCAGCACCGTAACAGGGGACGAGCAGTACTTC	CASTVTGDEQYF
TRBV13	TRBD1	TRBJ1-1	-	TGTGCCAGCAGCTTTCCGAGTCGACAGGGTGGCATTGAAGCTTTCTTT	CASSFPSRQGGIEAFF
TRBV19	TRBD2	TRBJ2-7	-	TGTGCCAGCAAGGGTTCCGAGAGTGGGGGGGTCGTTTTC	CASKGSESGGVVF
TRBV4-1	TRBD1	TRBJ2-7	few	TGCGCCAGCAGCCAAGATCAGGGGGTAGGCTCCTACGAGCAGTACTTC	CASSQDQGVGSYEQYF
TRBV11-2	-	TRBJ2-2	-	TGTGCCAGCAGCTTAAACCCGGGAGCCGGGGAGCTGTTTTTT	CASSLNPGAGELFF
TRBV7-8	-	TRBJ1-2	-	TGTGCCAGCAGCCCTGACAGATCCTATGGCTACACCTTC	CASSPDRSYGYTF
TRBV7-9	TRBD1	TRBJ2-7	few	TGTGCCAGCAGCTTAGCGGGACAGGTCTACGAGCAGTACTTC	CASSLAGQVYEQYF
TRBV19	-	TRBJ1-5	-	TGTGCCAGTAATGTCGCAGCGACTTTCAATCAGCCCCAGCATTTT	CASNVAATFNQPQHF
TRBV2	TRBD2	TRBJ2-3	-	TGTGCCAGCAAGGCCTTAGCGGGGGGGGTCACAGATACGCAGTATTTT	CASKALAGGVTDTQYF
TRBV5-1	-	TRBJ1-2	once	TGCGCCAGCAGCTTGGGAGGGTTAGCTAACTATGGCTACACCTTC	CASSLGGLANYGYTF
TRBV5-5	TRBD1	TRBJ2-2	-	TGTGCCAGCAGCTCCCGGGACAGAGCGAACACCGGGGAGCTGTTTTTT	CASSSRDRANTGELFF
TRBV4-3	-	TRBJ2-7	few	TGCGCCAGCAGCCGGGGTATAGGGCAGGGAAACGAGCAGTACTTC	CASSRGIGQGNEQYF
TRBV28	-	TRBJ2-7	-	TGTGCCAGCAACGGACAAGTGCTTGAGCAGTACTTC	CASNGQVLEQYF
TRBV7-8	TRBD1	TRBJ2-3	-	TGTGCCAGCAGCTTCCAAGTCACCGGGACAGGGCGAGTTACAGATACGCAGTATTTT	CASSFQVTGTGRVTDTQYF
TRBV29-1	-	TRBJ1-1	-	TGCAGCGTGGGGGGAGCTTTCTTT	CSVGGAFF
TRBV29-1	-	TRBJ1-1	-	TGCAGCGTACAGGGATTCGTGAACACTGAAGCTTTCTTT	CSVQGFVNTEAFF
TRBV6-1	TRBD1	TRBJ2-2	-	TGTGCCAGCAGTCCCGGGACAGGGGACACCGGGGAGCTGTTTTTT	CASSPGTGDTGELFF
TRBV9	-	TRBJ2-7	-	TGTGCCAGCAGCGTTGGGGAGTTGGACCACGAGCAGTACTTC	CASSVGELDHEQYF
TRBV6-1	-	TRBJ2-1	-	TGTGCCAGCAGTGAAGAGGGACATCCCTACAATGAGCAGTTCTTC	CASSEEGHPYNEQFF
TRBV5-8	-	TRBJ1-2	once	TGTGCCAGCAGCCCTTCCTATGGCTACACCTTC	CASSPSYGYTF